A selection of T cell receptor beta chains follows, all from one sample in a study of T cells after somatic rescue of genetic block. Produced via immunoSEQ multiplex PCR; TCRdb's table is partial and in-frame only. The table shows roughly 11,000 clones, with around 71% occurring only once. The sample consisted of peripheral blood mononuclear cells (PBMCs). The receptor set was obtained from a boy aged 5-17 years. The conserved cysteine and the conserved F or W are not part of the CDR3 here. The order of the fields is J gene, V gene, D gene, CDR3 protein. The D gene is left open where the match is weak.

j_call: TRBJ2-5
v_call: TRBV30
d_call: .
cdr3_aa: AWSVERKETQY

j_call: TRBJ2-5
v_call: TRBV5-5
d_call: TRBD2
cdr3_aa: ASSLRSGLRGAQETQY

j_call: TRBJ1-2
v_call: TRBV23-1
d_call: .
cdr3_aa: ASSQPPLGGYGYT

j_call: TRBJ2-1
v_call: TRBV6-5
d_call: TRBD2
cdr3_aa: ASSYLGLAGYNEQF

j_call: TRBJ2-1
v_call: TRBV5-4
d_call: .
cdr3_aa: ASSSPGQGKDEQF

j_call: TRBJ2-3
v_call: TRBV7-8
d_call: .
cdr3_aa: ASSSTSDTQY

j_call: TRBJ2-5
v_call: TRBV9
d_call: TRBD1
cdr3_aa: ASSPNLGQGLSRTQETQY

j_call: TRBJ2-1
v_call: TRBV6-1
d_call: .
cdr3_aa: ATLAQGRGYNEQF

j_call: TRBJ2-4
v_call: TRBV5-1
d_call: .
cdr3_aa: ASSLTGTLY

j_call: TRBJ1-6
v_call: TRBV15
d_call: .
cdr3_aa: ATSNSRGGRSPLH

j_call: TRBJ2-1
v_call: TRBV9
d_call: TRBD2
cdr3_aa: ASSPEGLAGGTGQF

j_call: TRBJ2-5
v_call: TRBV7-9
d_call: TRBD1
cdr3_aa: ASSNFGTGETQY

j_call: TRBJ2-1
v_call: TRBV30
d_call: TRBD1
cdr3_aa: AWSFLWGQSSYNEQF

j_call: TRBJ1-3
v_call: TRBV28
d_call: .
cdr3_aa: ASLQGSSGNTIY

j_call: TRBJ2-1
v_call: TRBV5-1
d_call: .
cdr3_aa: ASRPAGSYNEQF

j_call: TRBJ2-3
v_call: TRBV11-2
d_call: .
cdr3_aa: ASSRGTPPSTDTQY

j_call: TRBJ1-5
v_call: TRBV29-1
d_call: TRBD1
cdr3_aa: SVEEGTGLPQH

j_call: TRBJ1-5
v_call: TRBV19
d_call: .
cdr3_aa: ASSIGSRGGQPQH

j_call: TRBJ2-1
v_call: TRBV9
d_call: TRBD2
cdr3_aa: ASSPSVGLAGTDEQF

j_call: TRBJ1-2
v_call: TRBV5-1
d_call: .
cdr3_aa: ASSSQGFALTGNYGYT

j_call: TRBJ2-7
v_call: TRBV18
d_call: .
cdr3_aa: ASSPGPYEQY

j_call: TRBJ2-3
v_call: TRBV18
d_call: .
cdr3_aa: ASLSSGAHTQY

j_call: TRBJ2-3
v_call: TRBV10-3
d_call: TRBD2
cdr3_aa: AIRPTGTSGGPTDTQY

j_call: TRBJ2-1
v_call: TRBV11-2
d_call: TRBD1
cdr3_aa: ASSTRTGGGLNEQF

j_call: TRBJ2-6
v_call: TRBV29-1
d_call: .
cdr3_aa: SALRAGSGANVLT

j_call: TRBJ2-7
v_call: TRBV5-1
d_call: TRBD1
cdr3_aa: ASSSRTGGYEQY

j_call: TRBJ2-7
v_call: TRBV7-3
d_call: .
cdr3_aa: ASSLIIRSAYEQY

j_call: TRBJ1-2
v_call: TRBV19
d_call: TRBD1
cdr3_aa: ASNDRVGYGYT

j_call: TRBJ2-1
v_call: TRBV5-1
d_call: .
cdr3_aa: ASRPTIDNEQF

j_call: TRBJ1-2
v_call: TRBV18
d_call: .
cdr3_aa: ASSPNQANYGYT

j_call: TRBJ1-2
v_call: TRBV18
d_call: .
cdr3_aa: ASSPPGYGYT

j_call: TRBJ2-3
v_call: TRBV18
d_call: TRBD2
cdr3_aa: ASSPRAGGPVDTQY

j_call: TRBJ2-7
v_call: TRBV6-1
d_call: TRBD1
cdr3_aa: ASRFAGGSYEQY

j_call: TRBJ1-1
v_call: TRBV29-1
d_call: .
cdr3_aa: SVGGGAVSGAF

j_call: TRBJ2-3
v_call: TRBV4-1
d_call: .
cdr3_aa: ASSRDQGTDTQY

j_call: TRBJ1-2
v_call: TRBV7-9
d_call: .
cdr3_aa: ASSPGTHYGYT

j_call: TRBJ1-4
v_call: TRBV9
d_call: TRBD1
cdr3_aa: ASSVGTALNEKLF

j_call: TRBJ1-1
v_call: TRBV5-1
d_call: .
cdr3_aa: ASSFQGPMMNTEAF

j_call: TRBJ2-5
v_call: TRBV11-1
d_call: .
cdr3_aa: ASSLVEGGTQY

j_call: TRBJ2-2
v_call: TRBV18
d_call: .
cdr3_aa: ASSPRSVNTGELF

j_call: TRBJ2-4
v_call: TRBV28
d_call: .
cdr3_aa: ASSFQWGADIQY

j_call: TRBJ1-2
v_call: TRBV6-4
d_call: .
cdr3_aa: ASRLLLDRLNYGYT

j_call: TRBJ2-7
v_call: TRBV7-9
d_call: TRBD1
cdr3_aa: ASSLDRGRGYEQY

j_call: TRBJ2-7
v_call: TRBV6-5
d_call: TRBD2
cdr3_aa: ASYGLAGYEQY

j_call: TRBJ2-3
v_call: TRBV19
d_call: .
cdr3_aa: ASSPGGISTDTQY

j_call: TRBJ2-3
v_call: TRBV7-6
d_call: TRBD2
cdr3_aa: ASSLLLAGGLDTQY

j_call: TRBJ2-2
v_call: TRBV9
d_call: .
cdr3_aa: ASMRGPFTGELF

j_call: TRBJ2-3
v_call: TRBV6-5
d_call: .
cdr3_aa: ASRGEGNTQY

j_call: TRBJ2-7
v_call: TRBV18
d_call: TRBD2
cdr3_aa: ASSLLGSGSVSYEQY

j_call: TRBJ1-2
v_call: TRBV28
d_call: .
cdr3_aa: ASTRTGLGGYT

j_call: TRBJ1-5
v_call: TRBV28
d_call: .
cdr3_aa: ASILPGGNQPQH

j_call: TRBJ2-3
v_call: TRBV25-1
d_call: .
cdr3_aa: ASSEYNSQTDTQY

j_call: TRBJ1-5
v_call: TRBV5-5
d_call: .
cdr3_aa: ASSLGGVAYQPQH

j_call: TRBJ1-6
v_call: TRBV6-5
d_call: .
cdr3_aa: ASSYRGNDSPLH

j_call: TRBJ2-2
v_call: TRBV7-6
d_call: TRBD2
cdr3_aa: ARSLLAGTNTGELF

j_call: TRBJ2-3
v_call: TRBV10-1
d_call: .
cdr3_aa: ASSSRSGGTDTQY

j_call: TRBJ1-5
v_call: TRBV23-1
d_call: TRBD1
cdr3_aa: ASSQSGRGYSNQPQH

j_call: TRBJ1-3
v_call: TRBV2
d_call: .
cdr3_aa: ASRLPGADYSGNTIY

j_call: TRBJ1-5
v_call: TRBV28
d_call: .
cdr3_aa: ASSLKGRGNQPQH